What follows are 30 T cell receptor beta chains derived from one specimen sequenced in a study of T cells in Graves' hyperthyroidism and ophthalmopathy. Template material for amplifying TCR beta CDR3 regions consisted of RNA transcripts. Researchers ran a first-round RT-PCR on the TCR CDR3 using the HTBI primer set. TCRdb reprocessed the multiplex PCR reads via MiXCR and lists one record per CDR3 protein. Among 300,000 to 400,000 distinct CDR3 sequences listed, around 20% were seen once. Specimen: blood. Every receptor here comes from a woman in her 50s with Graves' hyperthyroidism.

In its sample, this clonotype was seen many times. The V gene is TRBV7-8, the J gene TRBJ1-1; 7 nucleotides agree with TRBD1. V lost 5 bases and J lost 3; bases outside the gene matches: 9. Germline CDR1 reads SGHVS; CDR2 reads FQNEAQ. The CDR3 has 15 residues. The CDR3 nucleotides are TGTGCCAGCAGCACTTACGGGACAGCACACACTGAAGCTTTCTTT. As protein: CASSTYGTAHTEAFF. The whole variable domain, filled in from reference TRBV7-8 and TRBJ1-1, reads GAGVSQSPRYKVAKRGQDVALRCDPISGHVSLFWYQQALGQGPEFLTYFQNEAQLDKSGLPSDRFFAERPEGSVSTLKIQRTQQEDSAVYLCASSTYGTAHTEAFFGQGTRLTVV.

This clonotype occurred many times. This rearrangement joins TRBV6-5 to TRBJ1-2; 7 positions match TRBD1. The germline V gene encodes CDR1 MNHEY and CDR2 SVGAGI. V was pared by 0 bases and J by 2 bases, with 3 bases of the junction left unmatched. The CDR3 has 15 amino acids. The CDR3 spells CASSYSPGGNYGYTF. The CDR3 coding sequence is TGTGCCAGCAGTTACTCGCCAGGGGGGAACTATGGCTACACCTTC.

The chain employs TRBV12-3 or TRBV12-4 and TRBJ2-2, with unresolved D. The CDR3 is 14 amino acids. Trimming removed 0 bases from V and 5 bases from J, with 7 bases in between. The CDR3 sequence: CASSLAGWTGELFF. The DNA of the CDR3 is TGTGCCAGCAGTTTAGCGGGGTGGACCGGGGAGCTGTTTTTT.

This clonotype was observed a few times. The V call is TRBV15, the J call TRBJ2-3, with no clear D. The V end was cut by 1 base, the J end by 1 base, with 6 bases between. Germline V lookup: CDR1 LNHNV, CDR2 YYDKDF (reference sequence). This CDR3 has 14 amino acids. DNA for the CDR3: TGTGCCACCAGCAGAGTAGCCCGCACAGATACGCAGTATTTT. It yields the protein CATSRVARTDTQYF.

V and J are TRBV18 and TRBJ2-4; possibly TRBD1 for D (5 bases). The germline V gene encodes CDR1 KGHSH and CDR2 LQKENI. V was cut by 2 bases and J by 1 base, with 6 bases left in between. This CDR3 region has 14 residues. CDR3 loop: CASSPGAAKNIQYF. CDR3 nucleotides: TGTGCCAGCTCACCAGGGGCGGCCAAAAACATTCAGTACTTC.

V and J are TRBV25-1 and TRBJ2-7, with 7 bases aligning to TRBD1. The CDR3 length is 15 residues. V dropped 4 bases and J dropped 1; count of bases not matched to a gene: 7. The germline CDR1 and CDR2 sequences are MGHDK and SYGVNS. The CDR3 here is CASSGTGAPSYEQYF. The CDR3 DNA follows: TGTGCCAGCAGTGGAACAGGGGCCCCGTCCTACGAGCAGTACTTC.

This clonotype was found a few times. The V gene is TRBV5-1, the J gene TRBJ2-5, with D unclear. Trimming took 7 bases from V and 2 from J, leaving 9 bases between them. The CDR3 is 12 residues long. Germline values: CDR1 SGHRS, CDR2 YFSETQ. The CDR3 loop reads CASRRQQETQYF. DNA for the CDR3: TGCGCCAGCCGCAGGCAGCAAGAGACCCAGTACTTC.

The table lists this clonotype with many counts. The J gene is TRBJ1-5, the V gene TRBV20-1, with D unclear. V lost 3 bases and J lost 3, with 9 bases in between. This CDR3 spans 13 amino acids. CDR1 is DFQATT, CDR2 SNEGSKA, per germline (reference sequence). In nucleotides, the CDR3 is TGCAGTGCTAGTACGGGTCTCAATCAGCCCCAGCATTTT. Translation gives CSASTGLNQPQHF.

Many counts were recorded for this clonotype. This chain links TRBV28 with TRBJ1-6, with a possible D match to TRBD1 (5 bases). The V gene's germline CDR1 is MDHEN and CDR2 SYDVKM. This CDR3 comprises 18 residues. V lost 3 bases and J 11 bases, leaving 26 bases between the germline ends. CDR3 protein: CASSFPAAGRPQATPLHF. In DNA form, the CDR3 reads TGTGCCAGCAGTTTCCCTGCGGCAGGGAGGCCCCAGGCGACACCCCTCCACTTT.

This clonotype appeared many times. The chain uses TRBV19 and TRBJ1-2; 11 bases match TRBD1. The CDR3 is made up of 13 amino acids. CDR1 is LNHDA, CDR2 SQIVND, per germline (reference sequence). The V and J ends lost 9 bases and 4 bases, in that order; junction bases with no gene match: 4. CDR3 loop: CASEGQGAYGYTF. CDR3 bases: TGTGCCAGCGAAGGACAGGGGGCCTATGGCTACACCTTC.

The chain uses TRBV12-3 or TRBV12-4 and TRBJ1-2, with 9 bases matching TRBD1. Losses at the gene ends were 8 bases for V and 8 bases for J; bases not matched to a gene: 15. The CDR3 consists of 15 residues. CDR3 nucleotide sequence: TGTGCCAGCCAGCCTCCTCGGACAGGGGCCAAAGGCTACACCTTC. It translates to CASQPPRTGAKGYTF.

The CDR3 nucleotides are TGTGCCATCCTAGCGGGGGCGGGTAATGAGCAGTTCTTC. Translation: CAILAGAGNEQFF. The J gene is TRBJ2-1, the V gene TRBV10-3, with 10 bases that match TRBD2. With V trimmed by 8 bases and J by 7 bases, 5 bases remained unmatched. This CDR3 is 13 amino acids long. The germline gives CDR1 ENHRY, CDR2 SYGVKD.

There are many counts of this clonotype. This rearrangement joins TRBV11-2 to TRBJ1-1; D unclear. There are 14 residues in the CDR3. CDR1 and CDR2 from the germline V gene are SGHAT and FQNNGV. With 5 bases removed from V and 0 bases from J, the gap between germline ends came to 10 bases. CDR3 sequence: CASSPAAMNTEAFF. The DNA of the CDR3 is TGTGCCAGCAGCCCGGCAGCCATGAACACTGAAGCTTTCTTT.

The table lists this clonotype with many counts. The rearrangement links TRBV19 to TRBJ2-1; the D is unclear. The CDR3 loop spans 12 amino acids. V lost 3 bases and J 9 bases, leaving 9 bases between the germline ends. From germline, CDR1 is LNHDA and CDR2 SQIVND (reference sequence). In nucleotides, the CDR3 is TGTGCCAGTAGTATCGGAGTATCTGAGCAGTTCTTC. Amino acid sequence: CASSIGVSEQFF.

This clonotype was detected many times. The chain joins TRBV20-1 to TRBJ2-3; no reliable D call. CDR1 DFQATT and CDR2 SNEGSKA come from the germline V gene (reference sequence). The V and J ends lost 3 bases and 2 bases respectively, with 9 bases between them. The CDR3 totals 13 residues. The CDR3 protein is CSASWEFTDTQYF. CDR3 nucleotide sequence: TGCAGTGCTAGTTGGGAATTCACAGATACGCAGTATTTT.

This clonotype was counted at least ten times. The genes are TRBV6-6 and TRBJ2-1, with 8 positions matching TRBD2. There are 14 residues in the CDR3. V was pared by 0 bases and J by 9 bases, with 4 bases of the junction left unmatched. CDR1 and CDR2 from the germline V gene are MNHNY and SVGAGI (reference sequence). The CDR3 protein is CASSYSVREAEQFF. The CDR3 DNA reads TGTGCCAGCAGTTACTCCGTGCGGGAGGCTGAGCAGTTCTTC.

This clonotype occurred many times. The chain uses TRBV5-1 and TRBJ1-3; D gene unclear. CDR3 length: 14 residues. From germline, CDR1 is SGHRS and CDR2 YFSETQ. V gave up 4 bases and J gave up 3 bases, with 11 bases separating them. In DNA, the CDR3 is TGCGCCAGCAGCCCGACTTATTATGGAAACACCATATATTTT. Its protein product is CASSPTYYGNTIYF.

Note on this clonotype: A much larger clone differs by one base, so this may be a read error. The conserved phenylalanine or tryptophan normally closing the CDR3 is absent here, so this likely arose from a read error. The chain recombines TRBV12-3 or TRBV12-4 with TRBJ1-5, with a tentative D call TRBD1 (5 bases). The CDR3 extends over 15 amino acids. V was shortened by 6 bases and J by 3 bases, with 15 bases between the two germline ends. CDR3 DNA sequence: TGTGCCAGCAGGCCCCACGGGGGTTCCAATCAGCCCCAGCATCTT. Protein product: CASRPHGGSNQPQHL.

This clonotype has a count of ten or more. The chain links TRBV2 to TRBJ1-6, with a weak D call TRBD1 (5 bases). This CDR3 is built from 14 residues. V was cut by 5 bases and J by 7 bases, with 12 bases left in between. Looked up from germline, CDR1 is SNHLY and CDR2 is FYNNEI. The CDR3 loop is CASSSIDRNSPLHF. The CDR3 DNA sequence: TGTGCCAGCAGTTCAATAGACAGAAATTCACCCCTCCACTTT.

There are many counts of this clonotype. The CDR3 bases are TGCAGTGCTAGAGATCCCTTAGCGGGGGCTCGGGGCTATGGCTACACCTTC. Amino acid sequence: CSARDPLAGARGYGYTF. The genes are TRBV20-1 and TRBJ1-2; D perhaps matches TRBD1 (6 bases). V was trimmed by 0 bases and J by 4 bases, leaving 21 bases between them. The CDR3 runs to 17 residues. From germline, CDR1 is DFQATT and CDR2 SNEGSKA (reference sequence).

In its sample, this clonotype was seen many times. As DNA, the CDR3 is TGCGCCAGCAGCCTGACAGTGAACACTGAAGCTTTCTTT. Amino acids: CASSLTVNTEAFF. The chain couples TRBV5-1 to TRBJ1-1; maybe TRBD1 (5 bases). The CDR3 has 13 residues. The V and J ends lost 4 bases and 0 bases respectively, with 7 bases between them. CDR1 and CDR2 (germline): SGHRS, YFSETQ.

Ten or more counts support this clonotype. The chain employs TRBV28 and TRBJ1-6, with 8 bases matching TRBD1. J was trimmed by 8 bases and V by 6 bases; bases with no gene match: 12. The germline CDR1 and CDR2 sequences are MDHEN and SYDVKM. The CDR3 is 16 residues long. The CDR3 region has the DNA TGTGCCAGCAGAGATCGGACAGGGCAGACCTATTCACCCCTCCACTTT. This sequence encodes CASRDRTGQTYSPLHF. Full variable domain (rest looked up from reference TRBV28 and TRBJ1-6): DVKVTQSSRYLVKRTGEKVFLECVQDMDHENMFWYRQDPGLGLRLIYFSYDVKMKEKGDIPEGYSVSREKKERFSLILESASTNQTSMYLCASRDRTGQTYSPLHFGNGTRLTVT.

The V call is TRBV19, the J call TRBJ2-5, with 11 positions matching TRBD2. V shed 6 bases and J 0 bases; nucleotides not matched to a gene: 3. Germline CDR1 reads LNHDA; CDR2 reads SQIVND (reference sequence). This CDR3 has 15 amino acids. The CDR3 DNA reads as TGTGCCAGTAGCAAACTAGCGGGAGACCAAGAGACCCAGTACTTC. It is translated as CASSKLAGDQETQYF. The variable domain in full, with the rest retrieved from reference TRBV19 and TRBJ2-5, is DGGITQSPKYLFRKEGQNVTLSCEQNLNHDAMYWYRQDPGQGLRLIYYSQIVNDFQKGDIAEGYSVSREKKESFPLTVTSAQKNPTAFYLCASSKLAGDQETQYFGPGTRLLVL.

This clonotype was observed at least ten times. The rearrangement joins TRBV20-1 to TRBJ1-1; 8 bases fit TRBD1. Looked up from germline, CDR1 is DFQATT and CDR2 is SNEGSKA (reference sequence). CDR3 length: 13 amino acids. Germline trimming cut 1 base from V and 6 bases from J; bases unmatched to any gene: 4. CDR3 protein: CSARGAGGSEAFF. The CDR3 DNA is TGCAGTGCTAGAGGGGCAGGGGGCTCTGAAGCTTTCTTT.

V usage is TRBV27 and J usage is TRBJ1-4, with D possibly being TRBD1 (6 bases). The CDR3 runs 15 residues. V lost 6 bases, J lost 7 bases, and 18 bases lay in between. CDR1 is MNHEY and CDR2 is SMNVEV in the germline V gene (reference sequence). In DNA, the CDR3 is TGTGCCAGCAGGGACGGACAGCCCGGGGCTGAAAAACTGTTTTTT. Protein: CASRDGQPGAEKLFF.

Comment on this clonotype: One end of the junction does not line up with germline, which may come from a read error. This sequence joins TRBV5-6 and TRBJ1-1, with 9 bases identical to TRBD1. CDR1 SGHDT and CDR2 YYEEEE come from the germline V gene. The CDR3 contains 17 residues. The CDR3 loop reads CASSETGGAGANTEAFF. The CDR3 DNA reads TGTGCCAGCAGCGAAACAGGGGGCGCCGGGGCCAACACCGAAGCTTTCTTT. The full variable domain, its missing parts supplied by reference TRBV5-6 and TRBJ1-1, is DAGVTQSPTHLIKTRGQQVTLRCSPKSGHDTVSWYQQALGQGPQFIFQYYEEEERQRGNFPDRFSGHQFPNYSSELNVNALLLGDSALYLCASSETGGAGANTEAFFGQGTRLTVV.

Many counts were recorded for this clonotype. The gene calls are TRBV6-1 and TRBJ2-7; 8 bases fit TRBD2. V lost 5 bases to trimming and J lost 0 bases; unmatched junction nucleotides: 6. Germline V lookup: CDR1 MNHNS, CDR2 SASEGT. The CDR3 runs to 15 residues. Written as DNA, the CDR3 is TGTGCCAGCAGTATAGGAGCGGGAGCCTCCTACGAGCAGTACTTC. This sequence encodes CASSIGAGASYEQYF.

This clonotype was picked up many times. The V and J genes are TRBV20-1 and TRBJ2-1, with 13 nucleotides matching TRBD2. This CDR3 contains 14 residues. Germline values: CDR1 DFQATT, CDR2 SNEGSKA (reference sequence). V dropped 6 bases and J dropped 5; count of bases not matched to a gene: 4. The CDR3 reads CSAWTSGRNNEQFF. As DNA, the CDR3 is TGCAGTGCCTGGACTAGCGGGAGAAACAATGAGCAGTTCTTC.

This clonotype has a count of ten or more. V usage is TRBV20-1 and J usage is TRBJ2-7, with D hard to call. Looked up from germline, CDR1 is DFQATT and CDR2 is SNEGSKA (reference sequence). The ends were cut back, 6 bases at V and 0 bases at J, with 6 bases in the middle. The CDR3 extends over 11 amino acids. The CDR3 loop is CSARISYEQYF. CDR3 nucleotides: TGCAGTGCGAGGATCTCCTACGAGCAGTACTTC.

This chain connects TRBV3-1 to TRBJ2-5, with D tentatively TRBD1 (6 bases). V lost 3 bases and J 2 bases, leaving 13 bases between the germline ends. There are 15 residues in the CDR3. In germline, CDR1 is LGHDT, CDR2 YNNKEL (reference sequence). The CDR3 region is CASSQAFTGQETQYF. CDR3 nucleotide sequence: TGTGCCAGCAGCCAGGCCTTTACAGGGCAAGAGACCCAGTACTTC.